These 27 T cell receptor beta chains came from one sample sequenced in a study of blood T cells in healthy people across ages. The authors ran a second PCR of 7 to 11 cycles using a sample-barcoded 5' primer and a J-beta primer mix. Using its own MiXCR run on the 5' RACE reads, TCRdb lists one record per CDR3 protein. Of about 800,000 distinct CDR3 sequences listed, around 25% are singletons. This same sample was also part of a study on T cells of mothers and their children.

The source material was blood. These receptors were collected from a boy between 10 and 17 years old in good health.

CDR3 sequence: CASSLDRAEMNTEAFF. As DNA, the CDR3 is TGTGCCAGCAGCTTAGACAGGGCGGAGATGAACACTGAAGCTTTCTTT. The rearrangement joins TRBV7-2 to TRBJ1-1; perhaps TRBD1 as D (6 bases). CDR3 length: 16 amino acids. CDR1 SGHTA and CDR2 FQGNSA come from the germline V gene. Trimming took 1 base from V and 0 from J, leaving 12 bases between them. Full variable domain (rest looked up from reference TRBV7-2 and TRBJ1-1): GAGVSQSPSNKVTEKGKDVELRCDPISGHTALYWYRQSLGQGLEFLIYFQGNSAPDKSGLPSDRFSAERTGGSVSTLTIQRTQQEDSAVYLCASSLDRAEMNTEAFFGQGTRLTVV.

The chain couples TRBV27 to TRBJ2-7; 10 nucleotides align to TRBD1. Germline trimming cut 4 bases from V and 5 bases from J; bases unmatched to any gene: 11. CDR3 size: 16 residues. Looked up from germline, CDR1 is MNHEY and CDR2 is SMNVEV (reference sequence). Here the CDR3 reads CASSSYPGQGKDEQYF. CDR3 nucleotide sequence: TGTGCCAGCAGTTCATACCCGGGACAGGGGAAGGACGAGCAGTACTTC.

The CDR3 sequence: CSVEDNSLGYEKLFF. CDR3 sequence (DNA): TGCAGCGTTGAAGATAATTCCCTAGGCTATGAAAAACTGTTTTTT. This chain connects TRBV29-1 to TRBJ1-4, with D hard to call. V lost 0 bases to trimming and J lost 6 bases, with 14 bases between them. This CDR3 is 15 amino acids long. Germline CDR1 SQVTM, CDR2 ANQGSEA.

The chain has TRBV7-9 and TRBJ1-2; D is perhaps TRBD1 (5 bases). The CDR3 spans 14 residues. The germline CDR1 and CDR2 sequences are SEHNR and FQNEAQ (reference sequence). V shed 2 bases and J shed 2 bases, with 9 bases lying between them. In DNA form, the CDR3 reads TGTGCCAGCAGCTTATCGGGACTGAACTATGGCTACACCTTC. It specifies CASSLSGLNYGYTF.

The rearrangement uses TRBV7-2 and TRBJ2-7; tentative D call: TRBD2 (5 bases). Germline V gene sequence: CDR1 SGHTA, CDR2 FQGNSA. This CDR3 has 15 residues. V lost 0 bases to trimming and J lost 6 bases, with 15 bases between them. CDR3 in amino acids: CASSLAAERRSEQYF. The CDR3 DNA reads as TGTGCCAGCAGCTTAGCGGCGGAGCGGCGGTCCGAGCAGTACTTC. The variable domain in full, completed from reference TRBV7-2 and TRBJ2-7, reads GAGVSQSPSNKVTEKGKDVELRCDPISGHTALYWYRQSLGQGLEFLIYFQGNSAPDKSGLPSDRFSAERTGGSVSTLTIQRTQQEDSAVYLCASSLAAERRSEQYFGPGTRLTVT.

This chain connects TRBV13 to TRBJ2-1, with 8 bases matching TRBD2. Losses at the gene ends were 5 bases for V and 2 bases for J; bases not matched to a gene: 11. The CDR3 runs to 17 residues. Germline assignment: CDR1 PRHDT and CDR2 FYEKMQ (reference sequence). The CDR3 DNA reads as TGTGCCAGCAGCCCTTCGGGGGGGAGGCGAACCTACAATGAGCAGTTCTTC. Its protein is CASSPSGGRRTYNEQFF.

V gene TRBV29-1 combines with J gene TRBJ1-4; 8 nucleotides agree with TRBD1. The germline CDR1 and CDR2 sequences are SQVTM and ANQGSEA. The V segment lost 4 bases and the J segment 5 bases; nucleotides outside the gene matches: 3. There are 13 residues in the CDR3. CDR3 bases: TGCAGCGTTGCAGGGGGCCAGAATGAAAAACTGTTTTTT. This encodes CSVAGGQNEKLFF. Full variable domain (outside the CDR3, taken from reference TRBV29-1 and TRBJ1-4): SAVISQKPSRDICQRGTSLTIQCQVDSQVTMMFWYRQQPGQSLTLIATANQGSEATYESGFVIDKFPISRPNLTFSTLTVSNMSPEDSSIYLCSVAGGQNEKLFFGSGTQLSVL.

This clonotype was seen a handful of times. This chain joins TRBV7-3 and TRBJ2-1, with TRBD2 identical over 11 bases. V lost 5 bases, J lost 5 bases, and 5 bases stayed unmatched. The CDR3 totals 15 residues. Germline CDR1 reads SGHTA; CDR2 reads FQGTGA. As DNA, the CDR3 is TGTGCCAGCAGCCCGGTAGCGGGAGGGCACAATGAGCAGTTCTTC. Amino acids: CASSPVAGGHNEQFF.

This chain connects TRBV27 to TRBJ2-1, with TRBD2 matching 12 bases. From germline, CDR1 is MNHEY and CDR2 SMNVEV (reference sequence). J gave up 3 bases and V 5 bases, and 14 bases lay outside the gene matches. CDR3 length: 19 residues. The CDR3 region is CASSPTQSVTSGSYNEQFF. In nucleotides, the CDR3 is TGTGCCAGCAGTCCTACACAGTCCGTGACTAGCGGGAGCTACAATGAGCAGTTCTTC.

This chain connects TRBV12-3 or TRBV12-4 to TRBJ1-5; 7 bases line up with TRBD1. The V and J ends lost 5 bases and 2 bases, in that order; junction bases with no gene match: 9. The CDR3 is made up of 16 amino acids. The CDR3 spells CASSPVDRVGNQPQHF. CDR3 nucleotides: TGTGCCAGCAGTCCCGTTGACAGGGTGGGCAATCAGCCCCAGCATTTT.

J is TRBJ1-2 and V is TRBV2; the match to TRBD1 covers 9 bases. V trimming: 3 bases; J trimming: 5 bases; junction bases outside the gene matches: 7. The CDR3 totals 15 residues. CDR1 and CDR2 from the germline V gene are SNHLY and FYNNEI. The CDR3 loop is CASSEDRGGIYGYTF. The CDR3 region has the DNA TGTGCCAGCAGTGAGGACAGGGGCGGCATATATGGCTACACCTTC.

This clonotype was seen a few times. V gene TRBV27 combines with J gene TRBJ2-2; unclear D gene. The length of the CDR3 is 16 residues. Germline V gives CDR1 MNHEY, CDR2 SMNVEV (reference sequence). Trimming cost V 4 bases and J 5 bases, with 17 bases left between them. CDR3 protein: CASSSPTRTRTGELFF. CDR3 bases: TGTGCCAGCAGTTCCCCGACTCGGACGAGGACCGGGGAGCTGTTTTTT.

This clonotype was seen a handful of times. V and J are TRBV29-1 and TRBJ2-7; TRBD2 matches 7 bases. Germline V gene lookup returns CDR1 SQVTM and CDR2 ANQGSEA. The V segment lost 6 bases and the J segment 0 bases; nucleotides outside the gene matches: 5. CDR3 length: 13 residues. The CDR3 sequence is CSVGTSVSYEQYF. In nucleotides, the CDR3 is TGCAGCGTGGGTACTAGCGTCTCCTACGAGCAGTACTTC.

The chain carries TRBV29-1 and TRBJ2-1, with TRBD2 matching 9 bases. This CDR3 contains 14 residues. The ends lost 3 bases at V and 7 bases at J; junction bases unmatched: 7. Germline CDR1 reads SQVTM; CDR2 reads ANQGSEA. This CDR3 reads CSVEWAGGENEQFF. The CDR3, as DNA: TGCAGCGTTGAGTGGGCGGGAGGGGAAAATGAGCAGTTCTTC.

The gene calls are TRBV27 and TRBJ1-2, with a tentative D call TRBD1 (6 bases). Trimming pared 7 bases from V and 6 bases from J, leaving 15 bases between. The CDR3 loop spans 13 amino acids. Germline lookup yields CDR1 MNHEY and CDR2 SMNVEV (reference sequence). In nucleotides, the CDR3 is TGTGCCAGCAAGCTCCTGGGGGGCAATGGCTACACCTTC. Translation: CASKLLGGNGYTF.

This clonotype came up many times. The rearrangement joins TRBV28 to TRBJ2-1; tentative D call: TRBD2 (6 bases). Gene TRBJ2-7 matches the end of the DNA better, so the J call may be wrong. The length of the CDR3 is 11 residues. The germline V gene encodes CDR1 MDHEN and CDR2 SYDVKM. CDR3 region: CASGGLYEQYF. CDR3 coding DNA: TGTGCCAGCGGAGGGCTATACGAGCAGTACTTC.

The rearrangement links TRBV9 to TRBJ2-5; no clear D. The CDR3 contains 15 residues. Deletions cut 0 bases from V and 1 base from J, with 10 bases between. CDR1 is SGDLS, CDR2 YYNGEE, per germline. The chain's CDR3 is CASSVAPLGQETQYF. CDR3 in DNA: TGTGCCAGCAGCGTAGCCCCGCTGGGCCAAGAGACCCAGTACTTC.

This clonotype was seen once. A junction boundary mismatches the germline segment, possibly from a read error. This chain links TRBV5-1 with TRBJ1-1, with D maybe TRBD1 (5 bases). From germline, CDR1 is SGHRS and CDR2 YFSETQ. The CDR3 runs 14 residues. CDR3 amino acids: CVSSLWGADTEAFF. The CDR3 DNA reads as TGCGTCAGCAGCTTGTGGGGCGCGGACACTGAAGCTTTCTTT.

In its sample, this clonotype was seen a few times. V gene TRBV9 combines with J gene TRBJ2-3, with D tentatively TRBD1 or TRBD2 (5 bases each). Trimming removed 4 bases from V and 4 bases from J, with 25 bases in between. This CDR3 has 18 residues. Per germline, CDR1 SGDLS and CDR2 YYNGEE. CDR3 in amino acids: CASSTNSGPAYAADTQYF. The CDR3 region has the DNA TGTGCCAGCAGCACAAACTCGGGACCAGCCTATGCGGCAGATACGCAGTATTTT.

This clonotype was seen a handful of times. The rearrangement joins TRBV10-3 to TRBJ1-4; D is uncertain. V was cut by 6 bases and J by 0 bases, with 5 bases left in between. This CDR3 has 13 residues. Germline lookup yields CDR1 ENHRY and CDR2 SYGVKD. The CDR3 DNA follows: TGTGCCATCAGCAGATCAACTAATGAAAAACTGTTTTTT. Amino acids: CAISRSTNEKLFF.

A few counts support this clonotype. The J gene is TRBJ2-5, the V gene TRBV9, with TRBD2 identical over 7 bases. Germline V gene sequence: CDR1 SGDLS, CDR2 YYNGEE. Losses at the gene ends were 0 bases for V and 5 bases for J; bases not matched to a gene: 13. The CDR3 sequence is 17 residues long. CDR3 residues: CASSVGRGGSGEETQYF. The DNA of the CDR3 is TGTGCCAGCAGCGTAGGGCGGGGCGGGAGTGGGGAGGAGACCCAGTACTTC.

The V and J genes are TRBV19 and TRBJ1-1; D might be TRBD1 (6 bases). This CDR3 is 14 amino acids long. Trimming pared 0 bases from V and 8 bases from J, leaving 13 bases between. Germline V CDR1 and CDR2: LNHDA, SQIVND (reference sequence). In nucleotides, the CDR3 is TGTGCCAGTAGTATAGAATCAGGGGACGGAGAAGCTTTCTTT. Translated: CASSIESGDGEAFF.

The rearrangement uses TRBV7-2 and TRBJ2-5; tentatively, D is TRBD1 or TRBD2 (5 bases each). Germline CDR1 and CDR2: SGHTA and FQGNSA. This CDR3 has 18 amino acids. Trimming pared 1 base from V and 2 bases from J, leaving 20 bases between. This chain's CDR3 is CASSLGPQLTGRQETQYF. Here the CDR3 DNA reads TGTGCCAGCAGCTTAGGCCCCCAACTAACGGGACGGCAAGAGACCCAGTACTTC.

The chain is built from TRBV12-3 or TRBV12-4 and TRBJ2-5; TRBD1 matches 7 bases. The CDR3 is 14 residues long. V was clipped by 6 bases and J by 4 bases; unmatched bases: 8. CDR3 loop: CASSSRQGLETQYF. DNA of the CDR3: TGTGCCAGCAGCTCGCGACAGGGTTTAGAGACCCAGTACTTC.

This clonotype was seen a handful of times. The V call is TRBV2, the J call TRBJ2-4; D is undetermined. CDR1 and CDR2 (germline): SNHLY, FYNNEI. This CDR3 has 14 residues. Between the trimmed V and J ends, which lost 4 bases and 0 bases, there was a span of 7 bases. CDR3 sequence: CASSGRLAKNIQYF. Written as DNA, the CDR3 is TGTGCCAGCAGTGGTAGATTAGCCAAAAACATTCAGTACTTC.

This clonotype was recorded a few times. This chain connects TRBV3-1 to TRBJ1-2; D remains unclear. Per the germline V gene, CDR1 is LGHDT and CDR2 is YNNKEL (reference sequence). The CDR3 has 16 amino acids. Trimming took 0 bases from V and 6 from J, leaving 17 bases between them. The CDR3: CASSQDVLAAENGYTF. CDR3 DNA sequence: TGTGCCAGCAGCCAAGACGTATTGGCGGCGGAGAATGGCTACACCTTC. Filled out from reference TRBV3-1 and TRBJ1-2, the complete variable domain reads DTAVSQTPKYLVTQMGNDKSIKCEQNLGHDTMYWYKQDSKKFLKIMFSYNNKELIINETVPNRFSPKSPDKAHLNLHINSLELGDSAVYFCASSQDVLAAENGYTFGSGTRLTVV.

The CDR3 nucleotides read TGCAGCGTTGAGGTGGACAGGGTGGATGAGCAGTTCTTC. This translates into CSVEVDRVDEQFF. The V and J genes are TRBV29-1 and TRBJ2-5, with 8 bases that match TRBD1. The end of the DNA aligns better with TRBJ2-1, so the J call may be wrong. Germline assignment: CDR1 SQVTM and CDR2 ANQGSEA. The length of the CDR3 is 13 residues.